Listed here are 21 T cell receptor beta chains from one sample, sequenced in a study of glioma-infiltrating T cells. The iRepertoire nested amplicon-rescue multiplex PCR amplified TCR alpha and beta CDR3s from RNA. TCRdb itself ran the multiplex PCR reads through MiXCR, one entry per CDR3 protein. The sample shows under 130,000 distinct CDR3 sequences, roughly 30% of them seen only once. Sequencing used glioma tissue, nonneoplastic brain tissue, or PBMCs (not recorded which). All receptors come from a human donor with low-grade glioma or glioblastoma, undergoing nonglioma brain surgery, or in good health (not recorded which).

This clonotype has a single count. At one of its ends the junction is not consistent with the germline gene, which may arise from a read error. In DNA, the CDR3 is TGCAGTGCTAGAGGGACACTCCCTGGAAACACCATACATTTT. Translating gives CSARGTLPGNTIHF. The chain links TRBV20-1 to TRBJ1-3; D might be TRBD1 (5 bases). CDR1 and CDR2 (germline): DFQATT, SNEGSKA (reference sequence). This CDR3 is built from 14 residues.

On this clonotype itself: This may stem from a read error, because a much larger clone lies one nucleotide away. The CDR3 sequence is CASTTAARDETQYF. DNA for the CDR3: TGTGCCAGCACCACCGCGGCCAGGGACGAGACCCAGTACTTC. The gene calls are TRBV6-5 and TRBJ2-5, with D perhaps TRBD1 or TRBD2 (5 bases each). The V and J ends lost 7 bases and 5 bases respectively, with 17 bases between them. Germline loops: CDR1 MNHEY, CDR2 SVGAGI. This CDR3 has 14 amino acids.

V gene TRBV28 combines with J gene TRBJ1-3, with D unresolved. The CDR3 consists of 14 residues. Trimming left V 8 bases short and J 2 bases short, with 13 bases between. Germline V lookup: CDR1 MDHEN, CDR2 SYDVKM. CDR3 sequence (DNA): TGTGCCAGCGGCCCATCCGTTACTGGAAACACCATATATTTT. Encoded protein: CASGPSVTGNTIYF.

Ten or more counts support this clonotype. The chain uses TRBV7-9 and TRBJ1-1; D remains unclear. The CDR3 loop spans 13 amino acids. Trimming removed 3 bases at V and 1 base at J, with 6 bases between. Germline V gene lookup returns CDR1 SEHNR and CDR2 FQNEAQ (reference sequence). CDR3 protein: CASSLKENTEAFF. Written as DNA, the CDR3 is TGTGCCAGCAGCTTGAAAGAGAACACTGAAGCTTTCTTT. The complete variable domain, with remaining parts taken from reference TRBV7-9 and TRBJ1-1, reads DTGVSQNPRHKITKRGQNVTFRCDPISEHNRLYWYRQTLGQGPEFLTYFQNEAQLEKSRLLSDRFSAERPKGSFSTLEIQRTEQGDSAMYLCASSLKENTEAFFGQGTRLTVV.

With regard to this clonotype: A read error may be the cause here, since a much bigger clone is one base away. The V and J genes are TRBV6-1 and TRBJ2-5; D is uncertain. This CDR3 contains 14 residues. V was trimmed by 7 bases and J by 4 bases, leaving 16 bases between them. Germline loops: CDR1 MNHNS, CDR2 SASEGT. The CDR3 DNA reads as TGTGCCAGCATTGCGCCGCTGTACCGAGAGACCCAGTACTTC. This encodes CASIAPLYRETQYF.

The J gene is TRBJ1-2, the V gene TRBV2; tentatively, D is TRBD1 (5 bases). V lost 5 bases and J lost 2, with 12 bases in between. The germline V gene encodes CDR1 SNHLY and CDR2 FYNNEI. This CDR3 comprises 14 residues. The CDR3 here is CASSTGAGNYGYTF. The CDR3, as DNA: TGTGCCAGCAGTACCGGGGCAGGGAACTATGGCTACACCTTC. The variable domain in full, completed from reference TRBV2 and TRBJ1-2, reads EPEVTQTPSHQVTQMGQEVILRCVPISNHLYFYWYRQILGQKVEFLVSFYNNEISEKSEIFDDQFSVERPDGSNFTLKIRSTKLEDSAMYFCASSTGAGNYGYTFGSGTRLTVV.

This clonotype was picked up a small number of times. The chain recombines TRBV4-3 with TRBJ2-7; no reliable D call. This CDR3 region has 14 residues. Germline loops: CDR1 LGHNA, CDR2 YSLEER. Trimming stripped 0 bases from V and 7 bases from J, with 13 bases between. The CDR3 region has the DNA TGCGCCAGCAGCCAAGACTCAGGCCCCTTAGAGCAGTACTTC. It translates to CASSQDSGPLEQYF.

Turning to this clonotype: With a much larger clone just one base away, this may be a read error. The CDR3 ends on some other residue instead of the conserved phenylalanine or tryptophan, so this is likely a read error. The rearrangement uses TRBV24-1 and TRBJ1-5; TRBD1 might be the D (6 bases). V was trimmed by 11 bases and J by 2 bases, leaving 24 bases between them. CDR3 length: 17 amino acids. CDR1 and CDR2 (germline): KGHDR, SFDVKD. CDR3 protein: CAIAPCTGRSGNQPQHY. The CDR3 nucleotides are TGTGCCATCGCGCCATGTACAGGGCGGTCGGGCAATCAGCCCCAGCATTAT.

The table lists this clonotype with many counts. This chain connects TRBV6-1 to TRBJ2-2, with a weak D call TRBD1 (5 bases). Per germline, CDR1 MNHNS and CDR2 SASEGT. The V end lost 3 bases, the J end lost 3 bases, and 20 bases lay between the germline ends. CDR3 length equals 18 residues. The CDR3 protein is CASSDVPKGQTYTGELFF. The CDR3 nucleotides read TGTGCCAGCAGTGACGTTCCAAAGGGGCAGACTTACACCGGGGAGCTGTTTTTT.

This clonotype was counted at least ten times. The V call is TRBV19, the J call TRBJ2-3; D call uncertain. Germline CDR1 is LNHDA and CDR2 is SQIVND (reference sequence). This CDR3 region has 13 residues. Trimming removed 10 bases at V and 2 bases at J, with 13 bases between. CDR3 in DNA: TGTGCCACCTTAGACGGCAACACAGATACGCAGTATTTT. Translated, it gives CATLDGNTDTQYF.

The sample holds many counts of this clonotype. This chain joins TRBV6-1 and TRBJ2-2; D is unresolved. Trimming shortened V by 10 bases and J by 1 base, and 10 bases separated the two germline ends. The CDR3 has 13 amino acids. Germline V gene sequence: CDR1 MNHNS, CDR2 SASEGT. The CDR3 bases are TGTGCCACTACATCCAGGAACACCGGGGAGCTGTTTTTT. It codes for CATTSRNTGELFF.

In regard to this clonotype: A much bigger clone sits one base away, suggesting this may be a read error. The V call is TRBV29-1, the J call TRBJ1-2; possible D gene TRBD1, 5 bases. This CDR3 region has 12 residues. CDR1 and CDR2 from the germline V gene are SQVTM and ANQGSEA. The ends were cut back, 8 bases at V and 5 bases at J, with 15 bases in the middle. The DNA for the CDR3 is TGCAGCACACGGGGCGGAGGGTATGGCTACACCTTC. Its translation: CSTRGGGYGYTF. The full variable domain, rest sourced from reference TRBV29-1 and TRBJ1-2, is SAVISQKPSRDICQRGTSLTIQCQVDSQVTMMFWYRQQPGQSLTLIATANQGSEATYESGFVIDKFPISRPNLTFSTLTVSNMSPEDSSIYLCSTRGGGYGYTFGSGTRLTVV.

This clonotype was observed many times. The V and J genes are TRBV29-1 and TRBJ2-5, with a weak D call TRBD1 (6 bases). Trimming took off 4 bases at V and 2 bases at J, with 8 bases between the two ends. Germline V CDR1 and CDR2: SQVTM, ANQGSEA. The CDR3 has 12 amino acids. CDR3: CSVAQGQETQYF. The CDR3 coding sequence is TGCAGCGTTGCGCAGGGGCAAGAGACCCAGTACTTC.

Of note for this clonotype: This may come from a read error, since a much larger clone is one base off. No conserved phenylalanine or tryptophan ends this CDR3, so it is likely a read error. V usage is TRBV20-1 and J usage is TRBJ2-3; D not certain. CDR1 and CDR2 (germline): DFQATT, SNEGSKA (reference sequence). This CDR3 has 13 amino acids. The CDR3 is CICRAIGTDTQYS. The CDR3 nucleotides are TGCATATGCCGGGCCATAGGAACAGATACGCAGTATTCT.

Concerning this clonotype: Here the CDR3 omits its conserved ending phenylalanine or tryptophan, so a read error is the likely source. This rearrangement joins TRBV6-2 or TRBV6-3 to TRBJ2-7; 7 nucleotides align to TRBD1. The CDR3 loop spans 12 amino acids. The germline gives CDR1 MNHEY, CDR2 SVGEGT. V was pared by 6 bases and J by 9 bases, with 8 bases of the junction left unmatched. CDR3 region: CASSRQGRGQYC. The CDR3, as DNA: TGTGCCAGCAGCCGACAGGGAAGAGGGCAGTACTGC.

This clonotype was seen repeatedly, ten times or more. This chain joins TRBV4-2 and TRBJ1-6; TRBD1 might be the D (5 bases). Looked up from germline, CDR1 is LGHNA and CDR2 is YNFKEQ. The ends were cut back, 4 bases at V and 7 bases at J, with 11 bases in the middle. CDR3 length: 14 amino acids. CDR3 region: CASSPAGLNSPLHF. The CDR3 coding sequence is TGTGCCAGCAGCCCCGCAGGGCTAAATTCACCCCTCCACTTT.

With regard to this clonotype: A much larger clonotype is one base distant, so this may be a read error. The V gene is TRBV20-1, the J gene TRBJ2-1; D possibly corresponds to TRBD2 (5 bases). From germline, CDR1 is DFQATT and CDR2 SNEGSKA (reference sequence). The CDR3 is made up of 13 amino acids. In DNA form, the CDR3 reads TGCAGTGCTAGACAGGTTGGAGGCAATGAGCAGTTATTC. Protein sequence: CSARQVGGNEQLF.

V and J are TRBV12-3 or TRBV12-4 and TRBJ2-3; D uncertain. Trimming removed 5 bases at V and 2 bases at J, with 14 bases between. This CDR3 region has 15 residues. This chain's CDR3 is CASSPLARATDTQYF. CDR3 coding DNA: TGTGCCAGCAGTCCCTTGGCCCGAGCCACAGATACGCAGTATTTT.

The chain is built from TRBV14 and TRBJ1-6, with 8 bases fitting TRBD1. The closer fit of TRBJ1-1 to the DNA end suggests the J call may be wrong. Germline assignment: CDR1 SGHDN and CDR2 FVKESK. The CDR3 loop spans 14 amino acids. The CDR3 is CASSQSTGTGSAFF. The CDR3 DNA is TGTGCCAGCAGCCAAAGCACCGGGACAGGATCAGCTTTCTTT.

In regard to this clonotype: Because the CDR3 is missing its conserved closing phenylalanine or tryptophan, this is likely a read error. For the CDR3, the DNA is TGTGCCAGCTCCCCTAATACTTTAGAAACTGAAGCTTTCTTA. Residues: CASSPNTLETEAFL. The chain recombines TRBV18 with TRBJ1-1; no firm D call. The ends were cut back, 6 bases at V and 5 bases at J, with 16 bases in the middle. This CDR3 spans 14 amino acids. Germline CDR1 KGHSH, CDR2 LQKENI.

This clonotype was detected a few times. J is TRBJ2-5 and V is TRBV19; D not certain. With 1 base removed from V and 5 bases from J, the gap between germline ends came to 11 bases. Germline CDR1 LNHDA, CDR2 SQIVND (reference sequence). The CDR3 is 14 amino acids. CDR3 amino acids: CASSIGSGRETQYF. The CDR3 region has the DNA TGTGCCAGTAGTATAGGTTCCGGGCGGGAGACCCAGTACTTC.